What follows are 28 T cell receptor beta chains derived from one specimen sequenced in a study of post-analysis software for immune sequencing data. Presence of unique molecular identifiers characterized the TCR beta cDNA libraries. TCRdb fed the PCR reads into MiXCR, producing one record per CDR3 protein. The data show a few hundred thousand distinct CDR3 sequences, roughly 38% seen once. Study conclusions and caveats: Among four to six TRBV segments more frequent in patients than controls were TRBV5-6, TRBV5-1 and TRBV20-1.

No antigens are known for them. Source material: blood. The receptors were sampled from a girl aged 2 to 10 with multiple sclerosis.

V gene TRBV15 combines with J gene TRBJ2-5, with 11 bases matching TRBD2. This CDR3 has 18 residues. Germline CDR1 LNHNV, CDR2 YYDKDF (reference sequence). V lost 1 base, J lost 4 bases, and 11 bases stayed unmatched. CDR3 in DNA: TGTGCCACCAGCAGAGTTTTGACTAGCGGGGAAAGGGGAGAGACCCAGTACTTC. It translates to CATSRVLTSGERGETQYF.

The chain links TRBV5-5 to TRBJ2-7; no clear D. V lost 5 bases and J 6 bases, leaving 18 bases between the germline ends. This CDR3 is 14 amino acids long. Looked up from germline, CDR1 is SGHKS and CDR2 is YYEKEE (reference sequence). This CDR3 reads CASSLRTWGGEQYF. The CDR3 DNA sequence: TGTGCCAGCAGTCTCAGAACGTGGGGTGGCGAGCAGTACTTC.

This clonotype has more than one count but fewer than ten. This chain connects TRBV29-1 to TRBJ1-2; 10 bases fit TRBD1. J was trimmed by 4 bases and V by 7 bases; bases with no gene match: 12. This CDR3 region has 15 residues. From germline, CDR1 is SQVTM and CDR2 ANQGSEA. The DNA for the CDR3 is TGCAGCGCCCGGGACAGGGGTACTGGCCTCTATGGCTACACCTTC. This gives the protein CSARDRGTGLYGYTF.

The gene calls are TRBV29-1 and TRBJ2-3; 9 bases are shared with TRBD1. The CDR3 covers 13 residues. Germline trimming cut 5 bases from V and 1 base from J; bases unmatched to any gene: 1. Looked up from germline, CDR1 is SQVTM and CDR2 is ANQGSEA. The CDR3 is CSVRQGGTDTQYF. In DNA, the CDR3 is TGCAGCGTTAGACAGGGGGGCACAGATACGCAGTATTTT.

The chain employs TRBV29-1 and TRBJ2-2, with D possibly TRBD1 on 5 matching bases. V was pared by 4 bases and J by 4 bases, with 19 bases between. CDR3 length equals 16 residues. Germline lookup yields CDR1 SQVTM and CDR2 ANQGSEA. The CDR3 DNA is TGCAGCGTTGGTGATCGCGCAGGGTGGACCACCGGGGAGCTGTTTTTT. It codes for CSVGDRAGWTTGELFF.

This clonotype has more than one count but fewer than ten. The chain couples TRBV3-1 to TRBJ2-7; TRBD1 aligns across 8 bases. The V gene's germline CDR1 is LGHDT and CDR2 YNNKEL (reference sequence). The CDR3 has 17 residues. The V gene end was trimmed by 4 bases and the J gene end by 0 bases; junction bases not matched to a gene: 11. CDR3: CASSPNSGGSGSYEQYF. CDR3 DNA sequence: TGTGCCAGCAGCCCGAACTCAGGGGGCTCGGGCTCCTACGAGCAGTACTTC.

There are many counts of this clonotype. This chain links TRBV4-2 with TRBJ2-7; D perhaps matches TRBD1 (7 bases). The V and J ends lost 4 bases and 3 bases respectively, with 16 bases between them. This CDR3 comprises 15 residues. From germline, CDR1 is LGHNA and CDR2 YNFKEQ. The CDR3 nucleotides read TGTGCCAGCAGCCCACAACCGGGGGACAGCTACGAGCAGTACTTC. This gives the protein CASSPQPGDSYEQYF.

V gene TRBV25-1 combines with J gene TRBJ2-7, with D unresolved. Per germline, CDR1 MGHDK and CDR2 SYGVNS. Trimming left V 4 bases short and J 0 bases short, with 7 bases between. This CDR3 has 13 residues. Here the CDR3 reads CASSGRASYEQYF. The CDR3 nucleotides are TGTGCCAGCAGTGGACGGGCCTCCTACGAGCAGTACTTC.

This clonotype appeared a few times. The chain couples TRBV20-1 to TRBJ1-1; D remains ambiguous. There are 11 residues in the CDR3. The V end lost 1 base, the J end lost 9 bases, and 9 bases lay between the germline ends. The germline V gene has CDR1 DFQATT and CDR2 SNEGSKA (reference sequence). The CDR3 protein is CSARGSRKAFF. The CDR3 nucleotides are TGCAGTGCTAGAGGGTCCAGAAAAGCTTTCTTT.

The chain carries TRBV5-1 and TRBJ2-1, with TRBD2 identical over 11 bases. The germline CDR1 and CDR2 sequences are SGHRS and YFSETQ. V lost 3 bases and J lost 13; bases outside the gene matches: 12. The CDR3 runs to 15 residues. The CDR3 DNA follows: TGCGCCAGCAGCTCCCTTAGCGGGAGGGAAATAGAACAGTTCTTC. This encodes CASSSLSGREIEQFF.

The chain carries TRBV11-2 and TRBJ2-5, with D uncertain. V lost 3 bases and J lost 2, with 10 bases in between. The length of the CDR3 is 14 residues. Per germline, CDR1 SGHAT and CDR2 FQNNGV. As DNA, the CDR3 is TGTGCCAGCAGCTTTGAGGCCTATCAAGAGACCCAGTACTTC. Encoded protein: CASSFEAYQETQYF. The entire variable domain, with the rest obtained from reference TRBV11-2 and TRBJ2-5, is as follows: EAGVAQSPRYKIIEKRQSVAFWCNPISGHATLYWYQQILGQGPKLLIQFQNNGVVDDSQLPKDRFSAERLKGVDSTLKIQPAKLEDSAVYLCASSFEAYQETQYFGPGTRLLVL.

The CDR3 here is CSVDFGRNYGYTF. CDR3 in DNA: TGCAGCGTTGATTTCGGCAGAAACTATGGCTACACCTTC. The chain joins TRBV29-1 to TRBJ1-2; D gene unclear. The CDR3 loop spans 13 amino acids. Trimming took off 3 bases at V and 2 bases at J, with 10 bases between the two ends. Germline values: CDR1 SQVTM, CDR2 ANQGSEA.

The CDR3 sequence is CATQSRRETQYF. CDR3 nucleotide sequence: TGTGCCACCCAATCCCGCCGGGAGACCCAGTACTTC. V and J are TRBV28 and TRBJ2-5; D is undetermined. The CDR3 is made up of 12 amino acids. Trimming cost V 10 bases and J 5 bases, with 14 bases left between them. The germline V gene encodes CDR1 MDHEN and CDR2 SYDVKM.

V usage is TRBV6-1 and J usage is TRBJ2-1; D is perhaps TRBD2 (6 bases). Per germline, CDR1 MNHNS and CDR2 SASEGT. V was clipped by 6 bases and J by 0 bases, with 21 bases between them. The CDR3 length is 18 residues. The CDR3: CASRFVGGISSSYNEQFF. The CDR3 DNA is TGTGCCAGCAGGTTTGTGGGAGGAATATCTAGCTCCTACAATGAGCAGTTCTTC.

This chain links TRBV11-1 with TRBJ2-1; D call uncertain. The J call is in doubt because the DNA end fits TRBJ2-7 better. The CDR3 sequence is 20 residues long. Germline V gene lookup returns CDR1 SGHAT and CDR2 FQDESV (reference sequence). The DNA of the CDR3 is TGTGCCAGCAGCTTAGCGATATCGGGCGGAGAAATTAGCTCCTACAATGAGCAGTACTTC. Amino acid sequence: CASSLAISGGEISSYNEQYF.

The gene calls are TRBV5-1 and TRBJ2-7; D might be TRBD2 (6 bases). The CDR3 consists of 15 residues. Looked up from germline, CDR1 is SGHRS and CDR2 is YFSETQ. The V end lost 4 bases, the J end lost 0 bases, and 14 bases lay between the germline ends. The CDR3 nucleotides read TGCGCCAGCAGCCAAGCGGGCCTACTCTCCTACGAGCAGTACTTC. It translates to CASSQAGLLSYEQYF.

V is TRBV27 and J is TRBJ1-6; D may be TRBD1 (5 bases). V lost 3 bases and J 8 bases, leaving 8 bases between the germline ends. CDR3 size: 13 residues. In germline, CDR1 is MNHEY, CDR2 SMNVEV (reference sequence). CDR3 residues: CASSFARDSPLHF. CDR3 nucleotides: TGTGCCAGCAGTTTCGCCAGGGATTCACCCCTCCACTTT.

CDR3 in amino acids: CSAPPVGQGRKTQYF. The CDR3 DNA reads as TGCAGTGCTCCGCCAGTGGGACAGGGTCGGAAGACCCAGTACTTC. This chain joins TRBV20-1 and TRBJ2-5; 9 nucleotides agree with TRBD1. Per the germline V gene, CDR1 is DFQATT and CDR2 is SNEGSKA (reference sequence). The CDR3 spans 15 residues. Losses at the gene ends were 5 bases for V and 6 bases for J; bases not matched to a gene: 13.

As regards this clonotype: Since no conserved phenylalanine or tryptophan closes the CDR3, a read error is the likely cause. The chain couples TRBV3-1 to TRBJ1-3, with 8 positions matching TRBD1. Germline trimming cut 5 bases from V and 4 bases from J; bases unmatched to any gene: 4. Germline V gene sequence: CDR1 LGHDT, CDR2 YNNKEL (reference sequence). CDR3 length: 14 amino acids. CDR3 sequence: CASSSQGVGNTIYC. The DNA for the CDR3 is TGTGCCAGCAGCTCACAGGGGGTAGGAAACACCATATATTGT.

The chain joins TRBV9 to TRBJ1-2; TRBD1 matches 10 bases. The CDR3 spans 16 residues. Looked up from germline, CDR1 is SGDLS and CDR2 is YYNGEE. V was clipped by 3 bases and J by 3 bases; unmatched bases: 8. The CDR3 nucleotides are TGTGCCAGCAGCGATCATCGGGACAGGGGATACTATGGCTACACCTTC. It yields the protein CASSDHRDRGYYGYTF. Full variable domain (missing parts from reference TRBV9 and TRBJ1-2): DSGVTQTPKHLITATGQRVTLRCSPRSGDLSVYWYQQSLDQGLQFLIQYYNGEERAKGNILERFSAQQFPDLHSELNLSSLELGDSALYFCASSDHRDRGYYGYTFGSGTRLTVV.

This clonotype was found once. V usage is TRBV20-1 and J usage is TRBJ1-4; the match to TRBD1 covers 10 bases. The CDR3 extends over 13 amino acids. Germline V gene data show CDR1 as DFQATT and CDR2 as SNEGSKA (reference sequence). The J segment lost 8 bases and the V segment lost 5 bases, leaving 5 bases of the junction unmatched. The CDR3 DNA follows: TGCAGTGCTTCCGGGACAGGGGAGGAAAAACTGTTTTTT. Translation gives CSASGTGEEKLFF.

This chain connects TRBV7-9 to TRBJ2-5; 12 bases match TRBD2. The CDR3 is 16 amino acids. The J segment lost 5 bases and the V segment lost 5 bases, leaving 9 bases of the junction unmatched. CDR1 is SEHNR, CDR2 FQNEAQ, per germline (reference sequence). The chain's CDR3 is CASSTTTSGRWETQYF. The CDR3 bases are TGTGCCAGCAGCACTACTACTAGCGGGAGGTGGGAGACCCAGTACTTC.

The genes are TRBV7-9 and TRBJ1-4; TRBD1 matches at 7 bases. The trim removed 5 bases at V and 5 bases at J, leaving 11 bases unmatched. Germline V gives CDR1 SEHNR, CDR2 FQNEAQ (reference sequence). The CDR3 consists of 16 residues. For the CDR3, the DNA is TGTGCCAGCAGCAAAATAATCGGGACAGTGAATGAAAAACTGTTTTTT. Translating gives CASSKIIGTVNEKLFF.

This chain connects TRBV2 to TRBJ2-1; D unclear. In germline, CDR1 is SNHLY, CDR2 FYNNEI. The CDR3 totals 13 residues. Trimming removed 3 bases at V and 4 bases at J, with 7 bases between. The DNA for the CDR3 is TGTGCCAGCAGTGACGAGGTATACAATGAGCAGTTCTTC. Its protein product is CASSDEVYNEQFF.

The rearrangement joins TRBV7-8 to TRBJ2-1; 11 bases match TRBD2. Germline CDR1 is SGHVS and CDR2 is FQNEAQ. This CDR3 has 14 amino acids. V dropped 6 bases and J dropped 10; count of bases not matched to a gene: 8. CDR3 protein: CASRPTSGGSEQFF. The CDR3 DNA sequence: TGTGCCAGCAGACCTACTAGCGGGGGCTCCGAGCAGTTCTTC.

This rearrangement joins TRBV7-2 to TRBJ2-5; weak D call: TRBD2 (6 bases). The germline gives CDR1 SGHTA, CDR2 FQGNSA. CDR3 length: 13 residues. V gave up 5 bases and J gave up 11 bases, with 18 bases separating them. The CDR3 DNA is TGTGCCAGCAGCCCCTCGGGCGGGGATAAGCAGTACTTC. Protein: CASSPSGGDKQYF.

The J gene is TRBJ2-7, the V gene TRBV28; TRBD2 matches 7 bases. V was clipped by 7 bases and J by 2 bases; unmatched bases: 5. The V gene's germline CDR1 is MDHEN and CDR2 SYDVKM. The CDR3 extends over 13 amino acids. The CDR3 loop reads CASKMGGPYEQYF. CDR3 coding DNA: TGTGCCAGCAAAATGGGAGGGCCCTACGAGCAGTACTTC.

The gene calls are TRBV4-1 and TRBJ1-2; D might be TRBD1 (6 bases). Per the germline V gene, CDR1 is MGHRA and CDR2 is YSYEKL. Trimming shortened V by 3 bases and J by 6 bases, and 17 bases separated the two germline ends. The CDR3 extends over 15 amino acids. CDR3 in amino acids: CASSHGLRGPNGYTF. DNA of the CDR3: TGCGCCAGCAGCCATGGACTCAGGGGTCCGAATGGCTACACCTTC.